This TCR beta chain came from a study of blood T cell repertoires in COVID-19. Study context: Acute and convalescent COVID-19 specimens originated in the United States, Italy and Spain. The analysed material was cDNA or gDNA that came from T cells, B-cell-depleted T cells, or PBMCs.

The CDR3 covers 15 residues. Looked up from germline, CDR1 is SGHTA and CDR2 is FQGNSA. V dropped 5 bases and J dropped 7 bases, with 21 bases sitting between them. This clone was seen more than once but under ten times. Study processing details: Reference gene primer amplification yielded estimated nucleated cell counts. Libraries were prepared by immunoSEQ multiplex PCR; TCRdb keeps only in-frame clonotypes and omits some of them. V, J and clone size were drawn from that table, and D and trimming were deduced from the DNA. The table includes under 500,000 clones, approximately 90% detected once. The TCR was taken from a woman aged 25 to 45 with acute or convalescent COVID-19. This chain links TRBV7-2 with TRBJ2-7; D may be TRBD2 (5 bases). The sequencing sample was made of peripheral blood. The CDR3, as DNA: TGTGCCAGCAGCCGTCTCGGCGGGCAGGTCCTTGAGCAGTACTTC. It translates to CASSRLGGQVLEQYF.